Below, 23 T cell receptor beta chains from the same sample are listed, as sequenced in a study of T cell repertoires in cytomegalovirus infection. Their recognized antigens are unknown. TCRdb redid the calling of the reads with MiXCR, one entry per CDR3 protein. The sample records about 770,000 distinct CDR3 sequences, about 28% being singletons. This sample comprised cultured CD8+ T cells from PBMCs, obtained from culture after CMV antigen stimulation. The receptors stem from a human donor in good health (CMV status not recorded). Some clones in this sample may be carry-over from other donors' samples.

The rearrangement joins TRBV29-1 to TRBJ2-7; D could derive from TRBD1 or TRBD2 (5 bases each). The V gene lost 1 base and the J gene lost 2 bases, with 18 bases spanning the gap. The CDR3 is 16 residues long. Germline-derived CDR1 and CDR2 are SQVTM and ANQGSEA. CDR3 in DNA: TGCAGCGTTGAAGGGGTAGAGGGGTCAACAACCTACGAGCAGTACTTC. Residues: CSVEGVEGSTTYEQYF.

This clonotype was found a few times. V gene TRBV6-1 combines with J gene TRBJ1-2; no reliable D call. The CDR3 contains 15 residues. The ends were cut back, 6 bases at V and 4 bases at J, with 18 bases in the middle. CDR1 and CDR2 from the germline V gene are MNHNS and SASEGT. For the CDR3, the DNA is TGTGCCAGCAGCACATCGGCGGGTATTAGCTATGGCTACACCTTC. This gives the protein CASSTSAGISYGYTF.

This rearrangement joins TRBV6-6 to TRBJ2-1, with no clear D. Looked up from germline, CDR1 is MNHNY and CDR2 is SVGAGI (reference sequence). V was clipped by 2 bases and J by 4 bases, with 6 bases between them. This CDR3 comprises 13 residues. Here the CDR3 reads CASSYRAYNEQFF. DNA of the CDR3: TGTGCCAGCAGTTACAGGGCTTACAATGAGCAGTTCTTC.

Comments on this clonotype: A much larger clonotype is one base distant, so this may be a read error. This chain links TRBV6-2 or TRBV6-3 with TRBJ1-1, with D possibly matching TRBD1 (5 bases). This CDR3 contains 12 residues. Germline CDR1 reads MNHEY; CDR2 reads SVGEGT. The V gene lost 7 bases and the J gene lost 6 bases, with 12 bases spanning the gap. In nucleotides, the CDR3 is TGTGCCAGCACTCGGGGCAGGGCTGAAGCTTTCTTT. Encoded protein: CASTRGRAEAFF.

The chain joins TRBV14 to TRBJ2-3; TRBD1 is a possible D gene (5 bases). Deletions cut 0 bases from V and 1 base from J, with 17 bases between. This CDR3 has 18 amino acids. The germline gives CDR1 SGHDN, CDR2 FVKESK. The CDR3 loop is CASSQDQWGPKRTDTQYF. The CDR3 DNA follows: TGTGCCAGCAGCCAAGATCAGTGGGGCCCAAAACGCACAGATACGCAGTATTTT.

This clonotype occurred a few times. The chain combines TRBV7-9 with TRBJ2-3, with a possible D match to TRBD1 (5 bases). The CDR3 totals 15 residues. Trimming stripped 1 base from V and 2 bases from J, with 10 bases between. Germline CDR1 is SEHNR and CDR2 is FQNEAQ (reference sequence). The CDR3 loop is CASSLEGRTTDTQYF. The DNA for the CDR3 is TGTGCCAGCAGCTTAGAGGGGCGGACCACAGATACGCAGTATTTT. The full variable domain, in which reference TRBV7-9 and TRBJ2-3 provide the parts outside the CDR3, is DTGVSQNPRHKITKRGQNVTFRCDPISEHNRLYWYRQTLGQGPEFLTYFQNEAQLEKSRLLSDRFSAERPKGSFSTLEIQRTEQGDSAMYLCASSLEGRTTDTQYFGPGTRLTVL.

V usage is TRBV6-2 or TRBV6-3 and J usage is TRBJ2-7; no clear D gene. V lost 2 bases and J 9 bases, leaving 14 bases between the germline ends. The CDR3 is 13 amino acids. The V gene's germline CDR1 is MNHEY and CDR2 SVGEGT. This chain's CDR3 is CASSYGPPVAQYV. As DNA, the CDR3 is TGTGCCAGCAGTTACGGCCCTCCCGTTGCGCAGTACGTC.

The V call is TRBV2, the J call TRBJ2-7, with 7 nucleotides matching TRBD1. V shed 7 bases and J 3 bases; nucleotides not matched to a gene: 3. Per germline, CDR1 SNHLY and CDR2 FYNNEI. The CDR3 extends over 12 amino acids. This chain's CDR3 is CASTRTGYEQYF. Here the CDR3 DNA reads TGTGCCAGCACCCGGACAGGCTACGAGCAGTACTTC.

The V and J genes are TRBV11-1 and TRBJ2-5; 7 nucleotides match TRBD2. The CDR3 has 13 amino acids. The V and J ends lost 2 bases and 4 bases, in that order; junction bases with no gene match: 1. Germline CDR1 SGHAT, CDR2 FQDESV (reference sequence). The CDR3 coding sequence is TGTGCCAGCAGCTTACTAGCGGCAGAGACCCAGTACTTC. It encodes CASSLLAAETQYF.

The V gene is TRBV5-1, the J gene TRBJ2-1; 8 positions match TRBD2. The CDR3 contains 18 residues. Germline loops: CDR1 SGHRS, CDR2 YFSETQ. J gave up 6 bases and V 3 bases, and 17 bases lay outside the gene matches. Written as DNA, the CDR3 is TGCGCCAGCAGCTCCGGATTGTTGGGAGCGGGGGAGGCCAATGAGCAGTTCTTC. Its protein is CASSSGLLGAGEANEQFF.

This chain links TRBV7-9 with TRBJ2-3; D is possibly TRBD1 or TRBD2 (5 bases each). The CDR3 runs to 16 residues. Germline assignment: CDR1 SEHNR and CDR2 FQNEAQ (reference sequence). Trimming removed 4 bases at V and 0 bases at J, with 14 bases between. The CDR3 here is CASSYPGPRSTDTQYF. The CDR3 DNA is TGTGCCAGCAGCTACCCGGGGCCTAGAAGCACAGATACGCAGTATTTT. The entire variable domain, with the rest obtained from reference TRBV7-9 and TRBJ2-3, is as follows: DTGVSQNPRHKITKRGQNVTFRCDPISEHNRLYWYRQTLGQGPEFLTYFQNEAQLEKSRLLSDRFSAERPKGSFSTLEIQRTEQGDSAMYLCASSYPGPRSTDTQYFGPGTRLTVL.

This sequence joins TRBV15 and TRBJ2-3; 13 nucleotides match TRBD2. Germline CDR1 and CDR2: LNHNV and YYDKDF (reference sequence). This CDR3 spans 16 amino acids. Trimming removed 4 bases from V and 5 bases from J; junction bases left unmatched: 6. CDR3 residues: CATSNGLAGARDTQYF. The CDR3 DNA is TGTGCCACCAGCAACGGACTAGCGGGGGCCCGAGATACGCAGTATTTT.

The chain links TRBV7-8 to TRBJ2-5; D unresolved. V shed 5 bases and J shed 5 bases, with 18 bases lying between them. This CDR3 has 15 residues. Germline-derived CDR1 and CDR2 are SGHVS and FQNEAQ. The CDR3 DNA reads TGTGCCAGCAGCACCCCGGGCCCCCGCCGGGAGACCCAGTACTTC. This gives the protein CASSTPGPRRETQYF.

Of note for this clonotype: Given a much more abundant clone one base away, this may be a read error. The chain combines TRBV7-2 with TRBJ2-7; unclear D gene. V was trimmed by 1 base and J by 1 base, leaving 8 bases between them. CDR1 is SGHTA, CDR2 FQGNSA, per germline. This CDR3 is 14 amino acids long. CDR3 sequence reads: CASSLVSRSYEQYF. The CDR3 DNA reads as TGTGCCAGCAGCTTAGTTAGTCGTTCCTACGAGCAGTACTTC.

This clonotype was seen at least ten times. The chain employs TRBV7-6 and TRBJ2-7; perhaps TRBD1 as D (5 bases). The V and J ends lost 4 bases and 1 base respectively, with 17 bases between them. The CDR3 runs 16 residues. Germline values: CDR1 SGHVS, CDR2 FNYEAQ. CDR3 in DNA: TGTGCCAGCAGCTATCTCGCCGACGCAGGGTCCTACGAGCAGTACTTC. Translated, it gives CASSYLADAGSYEQYF.

The V and J genes are TRBV5-3 and TRBJ2-5, with 11 positions matching TRBD1. TRBV5-3 carries the ORF label, with uncertain function. The CDR3 has 15 amino acids. V lost 8 bases and J lost 3; bases outside the gene matches: 9. The CDR3 DNA follows: TGTGCCAGCAGCGCGGGACAGGGGGGCAAAGAGACCCAGTACTTC. This encodes CASSAGQGGKETQYF.

To note about this clonotype: Just one base apart from a much larger clone, this may be a read error. This chain connects TRBV7-6 to TRBJ2-1; no clear D. The CDR3 spans 16 residues. Germline CDR1 and CDR2: SGHVS and FNYEAQ. The V end lost 5 bases, the J end lost 3 bases, and 17 bases lay between the germline ends. CDR3 region: CASSPPTDSFYNEQFF. The CDR3 DNA follows: TGTGCCAGCAGCCCGCCGACGGATTCCTTCTACAATGAGCAGTTCTTC.

The chain employs TRBV9 and TRBJ1-6, with D perhaps TRBD1 (6 bases). The CDR3 loop spans 18 amino acids. The V gene lost 0 bases and the J gene lost 0 bases, with 13 bases spanning the gap. Germline V gene lookup returns CDR1 SGDLS and CDR2 YYNGEE. CDR3 DNA: TGTGCCAGCAGCGTAGCTGGGGGGCCGAGCTCCTATAATTCACCCCTCCACTTT. Translating gives CASSVAGGPSSYNSPLHF.

The chain carries TRBV3-1 and TRBJ1-2; D is unresolved. Trimming left V 1 base short and J 2 bases short, with 8 bases between. The germline gives CDR1 LGHDT, CDR2 YNNKEL (reference sequence). This CDR3 has 14 residues. The CDR3 DNA follows: TGTGCCAGCAGCCAAGGAAATGCCAACTATGGCTACACCTTC. This gives the protein CASSQGNANYGYTF.

The V gene is TRBV20-1, the J gene TRBJ1-4; D is perhaps TRBD1 (5 bases). V was trimmed by 5 bases and J by 8 bases, leaving 15 bases between them. The germline gives CDR1 DFQATT, CDR2 SNEGSKA (reference sequence). This CDR3 contains 13 residues. The CDR3 is CSAWIQGVEKLFF. CDR3 nucleotide sequence: TGCAGTGCTTGGATCCAGGGAGTAGAAAAACTGTTTTTT.

In this sample, this clonotype turned up many times. The genes are TRBV7-9 and TRBJ2-3; D may correspond to TRBD1 or TRBD2 (6 bases each). The CDR3 totals 15 residues. Per the germline V gene, CDR1 is SEHNR and CDR2 is FQNEAQ (reference sequence). Trimming took 2 bases from V and 2 from J, leaving 11 bases between them. The CDR3 sequence: CASSLRGALTDTQYF. CDR3 bases: TGTGCCAGCAGCTTAAGGGGGGCCCTCACAGATACGCAGTATTTT.

At least ten counts were recorded for this clonotype. The chain combines TRBV7-2 with TRBJ2-1; D call uncertain. Germline V gene data show CDR1 as SGHTA and CDR2 as FQGNSA. The V end was cut by 3 bases, the J end by 5 bases, with 5 bases between. This CDR3 has 12 amino acids. The CDR3 DNA follows: TGTGCCAGCAGCTTGGACGACAATGAGCAGTTCTTC. Its translation: CASSLDDNEQFF.

This clonotype came up many times. The chain carries TRBV7-6 and TRBJ2-7; D might be TRBD1 (6 bases). There are 14 residues in the CDR3. The germline gives CDR1 SGHVS, CDR2 FNYEAQ. V lost 5 bases and J lost 3, with 14 bases in between. The CDR3 DNA sequence: TGTGCCAGCAGCGGATTAGGACAGAGCTACGAGCAGTACTTC. It translates to CASSGLGQSYEQYF.